This is a list of T cell receptor beta chains from one sample in a study of T-cell memory formation after mild COVID-19. Using its own MiXCR run on the 5' RACE reads, TCRdb lists one record per CDR3 protein. The sample yields about 110,000 distinct CDR3 sequences, about 17% seen once. Specimen: PBMCs or a T cell subset sorted from them (not recorded which). These receptors all come from an adult woman who had mild COVID-19 (a few samples of this study predate the infection). Cell type and time point are not known. Each CDR3 is given without its conserved first and last residue. Size is stated for part of the rows, as once, few or many counts, or as a class when the clone is expanded.

-	TRBV4-3	TRBJ1-1	ASSRTGGKNTEAF
-	TRBV2	TRBJ1-1	ASSAGVSTEAF
-	TRBV27	TRBJ1-1	ASSLSGLNTEAF
-	TRBV20-1	TRBJ2-1	SAPLAGGEDNEQF
-	TRBV12-3/TRBV12-4	TRBJ2-7	DSNAGGPVDEQY
few	TRBV20-1	TRBJ1-6	SAYDTGSYNSPLH
-	TRBV27	TRBJ2-1	ASMGGYNEQF
-	TRBV6-2/TRBV6-3	TRBJ1-2	ASSWDRELYGYT
-	TRBV6-5	TRBJ2-5	ASSLFSEETQY
few	TRBV7-3	TRBJ2-1	ASRIVAGTYNEQF
many	TRBV5-1	TRBJ2-1	ASSLTNEQF
many	TRBV7-9	TRBJ2-7	ASSPAGTQSYEQY
-	TRBV27	TRBJ2-1	ASRPGLSYNEQF
few	TRBV11-3	TRBJ1-1	ASSPKANTEAF
-	TRBV7-6	TRBJ2-5	ASRELRGTQY
many	TRBV12-3/TRBV12-4	TRBJ2-7	ASSFASYEQY
-	TRBV15	TRBJ2-7	ATSSDSFPGTSQYEQY
once	TRBV9	TRBJ1-5	ASSGQGQINQPQH
few	TRBV6-6	TRBJ1-2	ASSYDIRVGYT
-	TRBV12-3/TRBV12-4	TRBJ2-1	ASNPDGYNEQF
few	TRBV12-3/TRBV12-4	TRBJ1-1	ASSPIRTAEAF
-	TRBV29-1	TRBJ2-2	SVVPQGRNTGELF
-	TRBV9	TRBJ1-1	ASSSRQDTEAF
many	TRBV7-9	TRBJ2-7	ASSSTGPSSYEQY
-	TRBV2	TRBJ2-1	ASSHSDEQF
few	TRBV25-1	TRBJ2-7	ASSEWGGPDSYEQY
-	TRBV4-1	TRBJ2-7	ASSPTGQSSYEQY
-	TRBV7-6	TRBJ2-5	ASSLAGDSETQY
few	TRBV4-1	TRBJ1-2	ASSQATTGRHGYT
-	TRBV6-2/TRBV6-3	TRBJ2-1	ASSPVAGGHYNEQF
few	TRBV30	TRBJ1-1	AWSPTLPEAF
-	TRBV5-4	TRBJ2-5	ASSLRDWAQETQY
-	TRBV7-9	TRBJ1-1	ASSKAPTARGTEAF
few	TRBV19	TRBJ1-1	ASKWSPNTEAF
many	TRBV27	TRBJ2-7	ASSPNDREDEQY
-	TRBV10-3	TRBJ2-5	AISEPDRDVETQY
-	TRBV12-3/TRBV12-4	TRBJ2-7	ASSSPSTGDPYEQY
-	TRBV28	TRBJ2-5	ASSPGDYRGTQY
many	TRBV12-3/TRBV12-4	TRBJ2-1	ASRADDNEQF
-	TRBV7-9	TRBJ2-7	ASSLVRLAGDYEQY
few	TRBV24-1	TRBJ2-2	ATSAMKRGGELF
-	TRBV4-3	TRBJ2-7	ASSQDTGLVGYEQY
-	TRBV30	TRBJ2-7	AWSGGYSYEQY
few	TRBV15	TRBJ2-2	ATSSPPVRELF
-	TRBV10-3	TRBJ1-1	AIRDREDTEAF
-	TRBV7-9	TRBJ2-7	ASSSPGLAVYEQY
-	TRBV2	TRBJ2-1	ASSGVLAGVNNEQF
-	TRBV4-2	TRBJ2-3	ASSPELAAGRSTDTQY
few	TRBV25-1	TRBJ2-7	ASSLQGKYEQY
few	TRBV4-1	TRBJ2-3	ASSQDSSTTDTQY
-	TRBV3-1	TRBJ2-1	ASRPRSYNEQF
-	TRBV7-3	TRBJ2-2	ASSPTGTGELF
-	TRBV7-9	TRBJ1-5	ASSLGRGVWPQH
-	TRBV20-1	TRBJ1-1	SARGIGVGTEAF
many	TRBV5-1	TRBJ2-7	ASSLAQGGNEQY
-	TRBV4-1	TRBJ2-3	ASSQGPISTDTQY
few	TRBV5-1	TRBJ1-3	ASSPDGLTSSGNTIY
-	TRBV11-2	TRBJ2-1	ASSPAGAPKDEQF
-	TRBV5-4	TRBJ1-1	ASSLGDNLNTEAF